This T cell receptor beta chain was profiled in a study of human T cells and chemical hapten exposure. As to time point: pre-sensitization, week 0. Treatment defined: therapeutic diphenylcyclopropenone sensitization with weekly scalp DPC. The germline CDR1 and CDR2 sequences are MNHNY and SVGAGI (reference sequence). J gave up 3 bases and V 6 bases, and 5 bases lay outside the gene matches. CDR3 length: 16 amino acids. TCRdb re-called the RACE reads through MiXCR, storing one row per CDR3 protein. This table holds about 350,000 distinct CDR3 sequences, approximately 5% found once. The gene calls are TRBV6-6 and TRBJ2-2; TRBD2 matches at 12 bases. The origin of this receptor is a woman younger than 35 with alopecia areata. Some clones in this sample may be carry-over from other donors' samples. This material consisted of whole blood, taken in connection with sensitization to the hapten diphenylcyclopropenone (DPC). The CDR3 spells CASSRLAGEHTGELFF. CDR3 in DNA: TGTGCCAGCAGCCGACTAGCGGGGGAGCACACCGGGGAGCTGTTTTTT.